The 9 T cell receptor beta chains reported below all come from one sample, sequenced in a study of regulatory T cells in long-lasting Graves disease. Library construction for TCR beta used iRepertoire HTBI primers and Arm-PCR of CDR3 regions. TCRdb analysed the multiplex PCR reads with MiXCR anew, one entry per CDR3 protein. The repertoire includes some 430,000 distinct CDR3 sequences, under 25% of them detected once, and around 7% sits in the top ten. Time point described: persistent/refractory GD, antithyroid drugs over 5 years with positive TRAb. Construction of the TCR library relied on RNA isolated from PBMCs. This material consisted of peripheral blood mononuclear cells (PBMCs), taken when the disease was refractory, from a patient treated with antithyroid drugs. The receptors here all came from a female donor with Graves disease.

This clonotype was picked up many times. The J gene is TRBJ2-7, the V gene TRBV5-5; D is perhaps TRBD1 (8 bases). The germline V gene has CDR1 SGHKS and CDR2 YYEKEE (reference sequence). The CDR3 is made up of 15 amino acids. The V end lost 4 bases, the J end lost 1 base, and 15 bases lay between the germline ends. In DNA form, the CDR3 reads TGTGCCAGCAGCCTTGGACAGGGACTATCCTACGAGCAGTACTTC. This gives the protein CASSLGQGLSYEQYF.

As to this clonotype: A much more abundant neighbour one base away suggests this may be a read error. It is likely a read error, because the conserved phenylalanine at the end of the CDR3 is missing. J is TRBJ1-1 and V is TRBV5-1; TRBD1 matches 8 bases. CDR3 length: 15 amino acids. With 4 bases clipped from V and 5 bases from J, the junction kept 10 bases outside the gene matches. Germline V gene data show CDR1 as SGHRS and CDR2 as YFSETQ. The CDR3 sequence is CASSLWDRTETEAFL. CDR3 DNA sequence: TGCGCCAGCAGCCTGTGGGACAGGACCGAGACTGAAGCTTTCCTT.

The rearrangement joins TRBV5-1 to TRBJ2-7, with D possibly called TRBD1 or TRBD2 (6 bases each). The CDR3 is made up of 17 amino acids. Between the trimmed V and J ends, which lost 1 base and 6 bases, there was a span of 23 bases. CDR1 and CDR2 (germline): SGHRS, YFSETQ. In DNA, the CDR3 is TGCGCCAGCAGCTTGACGGGGGCGCGGAGGGGAGAGGGCGAGCAGTACTTC. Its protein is CASSLTGARRGEGEQYF.

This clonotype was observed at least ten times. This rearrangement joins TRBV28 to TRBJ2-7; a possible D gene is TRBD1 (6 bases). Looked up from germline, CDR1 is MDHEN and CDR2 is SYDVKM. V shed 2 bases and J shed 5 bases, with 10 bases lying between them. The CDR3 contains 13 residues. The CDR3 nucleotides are TGTGCCAGCAGTTTAGGGGGCAACAACGAGCAGTACTTC. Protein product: CASSLGGNNEQYF.

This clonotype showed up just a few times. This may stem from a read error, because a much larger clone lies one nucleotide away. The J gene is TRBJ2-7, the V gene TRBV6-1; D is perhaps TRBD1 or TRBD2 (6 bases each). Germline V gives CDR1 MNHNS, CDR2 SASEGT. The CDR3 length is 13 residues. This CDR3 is CAGRHGGGYEQYF. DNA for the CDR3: TGTGCCGGCAGGCATGGAGGGGGCTACGAGCAGTACTTC.

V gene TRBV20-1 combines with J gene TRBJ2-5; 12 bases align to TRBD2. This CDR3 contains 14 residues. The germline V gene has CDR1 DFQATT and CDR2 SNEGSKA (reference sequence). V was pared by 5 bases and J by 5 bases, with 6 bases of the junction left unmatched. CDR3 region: CSASLTSGSETQYF. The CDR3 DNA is TGCAGTGCTTCCTTGACTAGCGGGAGTGAGACCCAGTACTTC.

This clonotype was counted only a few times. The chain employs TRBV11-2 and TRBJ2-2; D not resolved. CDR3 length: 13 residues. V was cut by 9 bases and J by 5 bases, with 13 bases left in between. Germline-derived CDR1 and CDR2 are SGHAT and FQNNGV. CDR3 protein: CASRFPGTGELFF. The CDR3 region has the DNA TGTGCCAGTCGATTTCCTGGAACCGGGGAGCTGTTTTTT.

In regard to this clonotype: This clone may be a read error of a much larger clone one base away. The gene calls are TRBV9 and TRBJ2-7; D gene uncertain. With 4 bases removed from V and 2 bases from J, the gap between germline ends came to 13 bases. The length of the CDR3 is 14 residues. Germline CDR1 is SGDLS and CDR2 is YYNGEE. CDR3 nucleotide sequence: TGTGCCAGCAGCACACTTGACGGCACCTACGAGCAGTACTTC. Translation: CASSTLDGTYEQYF.

This CDR3 is CASRPGTGRGNQPQHF. The CDR3 nucleotides are TGTGCCAGCAGGCCCGGGACAGGTCGGGGCAATCAGCCCCAGCATTTT. The chain employs TRBV28 and TRBJ1-5; 8 bases align to TRBD1. V was pared by 6 bases and J by 2 bases, with 9 bases of the junction left unmatched. The CDR3 totals 16 residues. Germline V CDR1 and CDR2: MDHEN, SYDVKM.